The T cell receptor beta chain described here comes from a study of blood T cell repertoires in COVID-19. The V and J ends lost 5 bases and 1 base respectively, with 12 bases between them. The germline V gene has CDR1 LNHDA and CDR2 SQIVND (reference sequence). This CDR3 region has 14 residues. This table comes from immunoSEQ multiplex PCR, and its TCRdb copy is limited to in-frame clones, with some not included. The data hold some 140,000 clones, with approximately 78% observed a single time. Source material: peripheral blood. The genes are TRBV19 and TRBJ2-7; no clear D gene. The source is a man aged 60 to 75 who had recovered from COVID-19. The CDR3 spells CASSGSTGSYEQYF. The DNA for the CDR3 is TGTGCCAGTAGTGGGTCCACCGGGTCCTACGAGCAGTACTTC.